Listed below are T cell receptor beta chains from one sample, sequenced in a study of shared clonotypes between healthy human individuals. Assay used: immunoSEQ multiplex PCR; TCRdb lists only in-frame clones, some missing. The table includes roughly 2,000,000 clones, about 95% detected once. Sequencing input: naive CD8+ T cells sorted from blood. The source of these receptors is a young man in good health. Both conserved end residues are part of each CDR3. D genes are given only for firm matches. The listing skips clone size in some rows; elsewhere it reads once, few, many or a size class.

abundance	j_gene	v_gene	d_gene	CDR3aa	CDR3nt
-	TRBJ2-7	TRBV4-1	TRBD2	CASSQTSGYEQYF	TGCGCCAGCAGCCAAACTAGCGGTTACGAGCAGTACTTC
-	TRBJ2-3	TRBV2	-	CASSEVPSFGEDTQYF	TGTGCCAGCAGTGAAGTCCCGTCGTTCGGGGAAGATACGCAGTATTTT
few	TRBJ1-3	TRBV27	-	CASSISRGGNTIYF	TGTGCCAGCAGTATAAGTCGGGGTGGAAACACCATATATTTT
-	TRBJ2-1	TRBV10-3	TRBD1	CAISEQPGTGVQNEQFF	TGTGCCATCAGTGAGCAGCCCGGGACAGGGGTCCAGAATGAGCAGTTCTTC
-	TRBJ2-7	TRBV27	-	CASSYDRKYEQYF	TGTGCCAGCAGTTACGACAGGAAATACGAGCAGTACTTC
-	TRBJ2-3	TRBV6-6	TRBD2	CASSNSGSGDTQYF	TGTGCCAGCAGCAATAGCGGGAGTGGTGATACGCAGTATTTT
-	TRBJ2-7	TRBV7-8	-	CASSLMEAADYEQYF	TGTGCCAGCAGCTTAATGGAGGCGGCCGATTACGAGCAGTACTTC
-	TRBJ2-5	TRBV13	-	CASSPRVEETQYF	TGTGCCAGCAGCCCCCGGGTCGAAGAGACCCAGTACTTC
-	TRBJ2-3	TRBV10-2	-	CASSELSWTDTQYF	TGCGCCAGCAGTGAGCTTAGCTGGACAGATACGCAGTATTTT
-	TRBJ2-2	TRBV4-3	TRBD2	CASSQDRAGGPGGELFF	TGCGCCAGCAGCCAAGATCGAGCGGGAGGGCCGGGCGGGGAGCTGTTTTTT
once	TRBJ2-7	TRBV9	-	CASSVGGPSSYEQYF	TGTGCCAGCAGCGTAGGGGGGCCTAGCTCCTACGAGCAGTACTTC
-	TRBJ2-7	TRBV5-1	-	CASSLEGNYYEQYF	TGCGCCAGCAGCTTGGAGGGGAATTACTACGAGCAGTACTTC
-	TRBJ2-3	TRBV7-9	TRBD2	CASSLDWTSGSSTDTQYF	TGTGCCAGCAGCTTAGATTGGACTAGCGGGAGTTCCACAGATACGCAGTATTTT
-	TRBJ2-5	TRBV6-7	-	CASSYARAGETQYF	TGTGCCAGCAGTTACGCGAGGGCCGGAGAGACCCAGTACTTC
-	TRBJ2-7	TRBV5-6	TRBD2	CASSLGLAGGIEQYF	TGTGCCAGCAGTCTAGGGCTAGCGGGAGGAATCGAGCAGTACTTC
-	TRBJ2-6	TRBV6-6	-	CASSFMDANVLTF	TGTGCCAGCAGTTTCATGGACGCAAACGTCCTGACTTTC
-	TRBJ2-7	TRBV12-5	TRBD2	CASGFWTSGRATSYEQYF	TGTGCTAGTGGTTTTTGGACTAGCGGGAGGGCCACCTCCTACGAGCAGTACTTC
-	TRBJ2-5	TRBV11-1	TRBD2	CASSHGLGLAKRETQYF	TGTGCCAGCAGCCATGGTCTAGGACTAGCTAAAAGGGAGACCCAGTACTTC
-	TRBJ1-1	TRBV27	-	CASSLGPLNTEAFF	TGTGCCAGCAGTTTAGGGCCCCTCAACACTGAAGCTTTCTTT
once	TRBJ2-3	TRBV6-5	-	CASGRLLGDTDTQYF	TGTGCCAGCGGAAGACTATTGGGGGACACAGATACGCAGTATTTT
-	TRBJ2-3	TRBV27	-	CASSLLGGDTQYF	TGTGCCAGCAGTTTATTGGGGGGAGATACGCAGTATTTT
-	TRBJ1-6	TRBV6-5	-	CASSYSGNSPLHF	TGTGCCAGCAGTTACTCGGGGAATTCACCCCTCCACTTT
-	TRBJ1-4	TRBV27	TRBD1	CASTTGGGNEKLFF	TGTGCCAGCACCACGGGAGGGGGCAATGAAAAACTGTTTTTT
-	TRBJ2-7	TRBV4-3	-	CASSQDFWSEQYF	TGCGCCAGCAGCCAAGATTTCTGGTCCGAGCAGTACTTC
once	TRBJ1-1	TRBV10-2	TRBD1	CASGDREAFF	TGCGCCAGCGGGGACAGGGAAGCTTTCTTT
once	TRBJ2-7	TRBV29-1	-	CSVEFGSSYEQYF	TGCAGCGTTGAGTTCGGGTCCTCCTACGAGCAGTACTTC
-	TRBJ2-7	TRBV6-5	-	CASSQGLPYEQYF	TGTGCCAGCAGTCAGGGTTTACCCTACGAGCAGTACTTC
once	TRBJ2-2	TRBV27	TRBD1	CASSATGEAGELFF	TGTGCCAGCAGTGCGACAGGGGAAGCCGGGGAGCTGTTTTTT
-	TRBJ1-1	TRBV7-2	-	CASSYSGTPNTEAFF	TGTGCCAGCAGCTACTCCGGGACACCGAACACTGAAGCTTTCTTT
once	TRBJ2-1	TRBV5-1	-	CASSSTRVPLNEQFF	TGCGCCAGCAGTTCCACGAGGGTCCCCCTTAATGAGCAGTTCTTC
-	TRBJ1-5	TRBV6-6	-	CATLDGSYSNQPQHF	TGTGCCACCCTGGACGGCAGTTATAGCAATCAGCCCCAGCATTTT
-	TRBJ2-7	TRBV9	-	CASSVHTSTTYEQYF	TGTGCCAGCAGCGTACACACATCAACTACCTACGAGCAGTACTTC
-	TRBJ2-5	TRBV7-8	-	CASSLLEGETQYF	TGTGCCAGCAGCCTCCTAGAGGGGGAGACCCAGTACTTC
-	TRBJ1-1	TRBV7-7	TRBD1	CASRQGIGTEAFF	TGTGCTAGTAGACAGGGAATCGGCACTGAAGCTTTCTTT
-	TRBJ1-1	TRBV19	-	CASSISVGGKNTEAFF	TGTGCCAGTAGTATTTCGGTGGGAGGGAAGAACACTGAAGCTTTCTTT
once	TRBJ1-5	TRBV5-6	-	CASSFGGQGQPQHF	TGTGCCAGCAGCTTCGGCGGTCAGGGCCAGCCCCAGCATTTT
once	TRBJ2-1	TRBV6-1	TRBD2	CASQKRGYNEQFF	TGTGCCAGCCAAAAGCGGGGGTACAATGAGCAGTTCTTC
-	TRBJ2-3	TRBV9	-	CASSPPIGGDTQYF	TGTGCCAGCAGCCCCCCCATCGGGGGAGATACGCAGTATTTT
-	TRBJ1-2	TRBV7-9	-	CASSLDGQRYYGYTF	TGTGCCAGCAGCTTAGATGGACAGAGATACTATGGCTACACCTTC
once	TRBJ1-5	TRBV5-6	TRBD1	CASSLQTGIQPQHF	TGTGCCAGCAGCTTGCAGACAGGGATTCAGCCCCAGCATTTT
-	TRBJ2-5	TRBV27	TRBD2	CASSLSGGSGETQYF	TGTGCCAGCAGTTTATCGGGGGGGTCAGGAGAGACCCAGTACTTC
-	TRBJ2-1	TRBV6-5	-	CASSLGTYNEQFF	TGTGCCAGCAGTCTCGGGACATACAATGAGCAGTTCTTC
-	TRBJ2-7	TRBV7-8	-	CASIQLHASGIGSAYEQYF	TGTGCCAGCATCCAATTGCATGCTTCGGGGATCGGGTCGGCCTACGAGCAGTACTTC
-	TRBJ2-1	TRBV6-7	TRBD2	CASSCSGETYNEQFF	TGTGCCAGCAGTTGTAGCGGGGAAACCTACAATGAGCAGTTCTTC
-	TRBJ2-1	TRBV7-6	-	CASSPGGADVEQFF	TGTGCCAGCAGCCCCGGGGGAGCGGACGTTGAGCAGTTCTTC
-	TRBJ2-7	TRBV9	-	CASSVGKGDSYEQYF	TGTGCCAGCAGCGTAGGAAAGGGGGATTCCTACGAGCAGTACTTC
-	TRBJ2-3	TRBV9	TRBD2	CASSVEAGDVADTQYF	TGTGCCAGCAGCGTAGAAGCGGGAGATGTCGCAGATACGCAGTATTTT
-	TRBJ2-3	TRBV5-1	TRBD2	CASSPTSGGATDTQYF	TGCGCCAGCAGCCCGACTAGCGGGGGGGCGACAGATACGCAGTATTTT
once	TRBJ2-5	TRBV28	TRBD2	CASSLLAGGPQETQYF	TGTGCCAGCAGTTTATTAGCGGGGGGCCCCCAAGAGACCCAGTACTTC
-	TRBJ2-7	TRBV19	TRBD2	CASSHQTSSYEQYF	TGTGCCAGTAGTCATCAGACTAGCAGCTACGAGCAGTACTTC
-	TRBJ1-1	TRBV27	TRBD1	CATWGQLVQGTTEAFF	TGTGCCACCTGGGGGCAGTTGGTACAGGGGACCACTGAAGCTTTCTTT
-	TRBJ1-4	TRBV27	TRBD1	CASRLTGGNEKLFF	TGTGCCAGCAGGTTGACAGGGGGGAATGAAAAACTGTTTTTT
-	TRBJ2-7	TRBV2	-	CASSTGSAHYEQYF	TGTGCCAGCAGTACCGGGAGCGCACACTACGAGCAGTACTTC
-	TRBJ2-2	TRBV28	-	CASSLTGLGTGELFF	TGTGCCAGCAGTTTAACAGGGTTGGGCACCGGGGAGCTGTTTTTT
-	TRBJ2-1	TRBV5-6	-	CASSLADPREQFF	TGTGCCAGCAGCTTGGCAGACCCTCGGGAGCAGTTCTTC
-	TRBJ2-7	TRBV30	-	CAWSFPGLSSYEQYF	TGTGCCTGGAGTTTTCCTGGACTCAGCTCCTACGAGCAGTACTTC
-	TRBJ2-2	TRBV7-9	-	CASSSEWGIANTGELFF	TGTGCCAGCAGCTCCGAATGGGGGATAGCGAACACCGGGGAGCTGTTTTTT
-	TRBJ2-3	TRBV6-5	-	CASSLGGPTDTQYF	TGTGCCAGCAGCCTCGGGGGCCCCACAGATACGCAGTATTTT
once	TRBJ2-7	TRBV19	TRBD1	CASSTLPNRGFSYEQYF	TGTGCCAGTAGTACCCTACCCAACAGGGGATTTTCCTACGAGCAGTACTTC
-	TRBJ2-5	TRBV29-1	-	CSVAGGPALGETQYF	TGCAGCGTTGCTGGCGGGCCAGCGCTCGGCGAGACCCAGTACTTC